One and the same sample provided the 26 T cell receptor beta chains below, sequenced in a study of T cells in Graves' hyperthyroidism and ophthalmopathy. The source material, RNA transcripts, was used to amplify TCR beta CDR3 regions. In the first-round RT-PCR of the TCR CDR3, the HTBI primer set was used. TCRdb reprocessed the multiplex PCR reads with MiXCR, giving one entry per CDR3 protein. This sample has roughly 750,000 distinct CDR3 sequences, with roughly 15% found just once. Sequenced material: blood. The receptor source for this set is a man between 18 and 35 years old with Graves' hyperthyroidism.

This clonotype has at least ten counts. The CDR3 bases are TGCAGTGCTAGAGATACGGGACAGGGGTTATACGAGCAGTACTTC. It specifies CSARDTGQGLYEQYF. J is TRBJ2-7 and V is TRBV20-1; 10 positions match TRBD1. Losses at the gene ends were 0 bases for V and 4 bases for J; bases not matched to a gene: 6. Looked up from germline, CDR1 is DFQATT and CDR2 is SNEGSKA (reference sequence). This CDR3 is built from 15 residues.

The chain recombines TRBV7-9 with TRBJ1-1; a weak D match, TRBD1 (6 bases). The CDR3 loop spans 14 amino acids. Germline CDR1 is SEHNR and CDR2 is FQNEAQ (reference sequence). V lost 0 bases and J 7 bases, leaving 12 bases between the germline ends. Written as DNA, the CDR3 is TGTGCCAGCAGCTTAGCTGACAGGATGAATGAAGCTTTCTTT. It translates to CASSLADRMNEAFF.

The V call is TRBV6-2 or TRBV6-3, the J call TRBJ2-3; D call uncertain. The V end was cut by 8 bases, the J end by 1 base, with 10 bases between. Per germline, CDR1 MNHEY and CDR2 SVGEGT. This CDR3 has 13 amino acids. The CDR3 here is CASQDPGTDTQYF. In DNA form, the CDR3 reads TGTGCCAGCCAGGACCCGGGCACAGATACGCAGTATTTT.

CDR3 DNA sequence: TGTGCCAGCAGCTTATGGGGGGGACATCAAGAGACCCAGTACTTC. Translated, it gives CASSLWGGHQETQYF. This rearrangement joins TRBV7-2 to TRBJ2-5, with D tentatively TRBD2 (7 bases). V was trimmed by 2 bases and J by 2 bases, leaving 12 bases between them. The CDR3 extends over 15 amino acids. Germline CDR1 SGHTA, CDR2 FQGNSA.

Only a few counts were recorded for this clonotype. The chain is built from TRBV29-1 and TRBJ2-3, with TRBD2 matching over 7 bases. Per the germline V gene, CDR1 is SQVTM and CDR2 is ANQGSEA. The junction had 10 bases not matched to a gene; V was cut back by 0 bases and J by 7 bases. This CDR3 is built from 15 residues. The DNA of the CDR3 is TGCAGCGTTGAAGATCAACGGGAGGCCATAAATACGCAGTATTTT. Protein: CSVEDQREAINTQYF.

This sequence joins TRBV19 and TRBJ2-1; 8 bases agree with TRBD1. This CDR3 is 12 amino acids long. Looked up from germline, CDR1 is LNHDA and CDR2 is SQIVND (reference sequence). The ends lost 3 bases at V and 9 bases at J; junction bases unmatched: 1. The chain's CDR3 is CASSMTGAEQFF. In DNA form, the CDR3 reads TGTGCCAGTAGTATGACAGGGGCTGAGCAGTTCTTC.

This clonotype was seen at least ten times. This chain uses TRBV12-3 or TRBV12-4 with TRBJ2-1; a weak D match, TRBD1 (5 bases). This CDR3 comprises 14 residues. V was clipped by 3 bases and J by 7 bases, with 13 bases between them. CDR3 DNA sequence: TGTGCCAGCAGTTTTCAAGGGGCGATAAATGAGCAGTTCTTC. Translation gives CASSFQGAINEQFF.

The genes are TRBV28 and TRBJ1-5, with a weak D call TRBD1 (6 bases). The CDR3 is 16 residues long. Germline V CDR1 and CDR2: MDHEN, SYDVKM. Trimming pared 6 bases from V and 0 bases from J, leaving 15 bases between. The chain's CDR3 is CASSLGGRGSNQPQHF. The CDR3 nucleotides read TGTGCCAGCAGCTTGGGGGGGCGAGGTAGCAATCAGCCCCAGCATTTT.

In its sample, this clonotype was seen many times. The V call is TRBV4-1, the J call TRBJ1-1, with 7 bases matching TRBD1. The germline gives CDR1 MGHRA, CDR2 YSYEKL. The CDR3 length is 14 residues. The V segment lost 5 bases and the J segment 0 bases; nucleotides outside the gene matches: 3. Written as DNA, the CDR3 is TGCGCCAGCAGCTACCAGGGGGTGAACACTGAAGCTTTCTTT. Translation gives CASSYQGVNTEAFF.

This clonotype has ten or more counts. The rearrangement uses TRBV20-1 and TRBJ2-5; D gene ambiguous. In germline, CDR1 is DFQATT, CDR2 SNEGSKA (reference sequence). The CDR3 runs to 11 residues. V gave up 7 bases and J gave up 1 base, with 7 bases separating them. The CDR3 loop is CSGKGQETQYF. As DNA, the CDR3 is TGCAGTGGTAAAGGCCAAGAGACCCAGTACTTC.

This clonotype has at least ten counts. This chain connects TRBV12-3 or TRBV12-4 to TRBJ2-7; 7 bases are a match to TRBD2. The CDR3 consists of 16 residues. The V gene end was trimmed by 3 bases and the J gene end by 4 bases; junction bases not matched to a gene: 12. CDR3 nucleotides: TGTGCCAGCAGTTTGGGGGGGGACTTCCCCACATACGAGCAGTACTTC. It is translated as CASSLGGDFPTYEQYF.

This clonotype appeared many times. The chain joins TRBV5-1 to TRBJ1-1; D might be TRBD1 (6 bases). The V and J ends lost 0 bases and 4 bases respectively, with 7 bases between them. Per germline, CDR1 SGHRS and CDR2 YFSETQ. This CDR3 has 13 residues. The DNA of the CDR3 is TGCGCCAGCAGCTTGGCGGGGGCCACTGAAGCTTTCTTT. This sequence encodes CASSLAGATEAFF.

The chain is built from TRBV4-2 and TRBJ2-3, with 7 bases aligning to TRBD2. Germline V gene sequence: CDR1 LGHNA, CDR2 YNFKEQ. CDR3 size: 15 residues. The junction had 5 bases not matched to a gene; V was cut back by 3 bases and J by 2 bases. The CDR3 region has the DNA TGTGCCAGCAGCCAGCCGGGACTATCCACAGATACGCAGTATTTT. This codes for CASSQPGLSTDTQYF.

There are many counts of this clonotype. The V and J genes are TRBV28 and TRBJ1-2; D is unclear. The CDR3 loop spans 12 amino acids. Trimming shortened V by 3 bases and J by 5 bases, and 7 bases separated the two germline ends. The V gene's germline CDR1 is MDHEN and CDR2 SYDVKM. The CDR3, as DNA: TGTGCCAGCAGTTTGCAGTGGTATGGCTACACCTTC. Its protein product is CASSLQWYGYTF.

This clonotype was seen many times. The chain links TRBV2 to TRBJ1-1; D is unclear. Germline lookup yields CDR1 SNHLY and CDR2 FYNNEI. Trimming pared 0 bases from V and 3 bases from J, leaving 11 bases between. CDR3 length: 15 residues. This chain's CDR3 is CASSEARAEYTEAFF. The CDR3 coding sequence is TGTGCCAGCAGTGAAGCGCGGGCGGAGTACACTGAAGCTTTCTTT.

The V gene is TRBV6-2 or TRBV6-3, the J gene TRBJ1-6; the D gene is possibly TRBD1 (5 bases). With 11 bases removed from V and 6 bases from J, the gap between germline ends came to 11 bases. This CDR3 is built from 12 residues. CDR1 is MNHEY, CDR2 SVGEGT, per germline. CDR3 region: CAATELNSPLHF. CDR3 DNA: TGTGCCGCGACAGAGCTTAATTCACCCCTCCACTTT.

CDR3 sequence: CATSDGHMSYEQYF. Here the CDR3 DNA reads TGTGCCACCAGTGATGGACATATGTCCTACGAGCAGTACTTC. The chain recombines TRBV24-1 with TRBJ2-7, with D possibly TRBD1 on 5 matching bases. The CDR3 is 14 amino acids. Germline lookup yields CDR1 KGHDR and CDR2 SFDVKD. V gave up 3 bases and J gave up 1 base, with 9 bases separating them.

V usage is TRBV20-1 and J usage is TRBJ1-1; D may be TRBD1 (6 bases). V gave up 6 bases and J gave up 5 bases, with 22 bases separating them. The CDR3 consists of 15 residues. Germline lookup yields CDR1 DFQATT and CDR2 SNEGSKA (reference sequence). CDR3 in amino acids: CSAHTGGRGWTEAFF. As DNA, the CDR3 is TGCAGTGCACATACGGGGGGCAGGGGATGGACTGAAGCTTTCTTT.

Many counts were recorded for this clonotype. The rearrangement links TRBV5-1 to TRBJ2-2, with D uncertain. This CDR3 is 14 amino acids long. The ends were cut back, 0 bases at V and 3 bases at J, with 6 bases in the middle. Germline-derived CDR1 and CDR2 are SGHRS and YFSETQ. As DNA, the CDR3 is TGCGCCAGCAGCTTGGGGTCCTACACCGGGGAGCTGTTTTTT. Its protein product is CASSLGSYTGELFF.

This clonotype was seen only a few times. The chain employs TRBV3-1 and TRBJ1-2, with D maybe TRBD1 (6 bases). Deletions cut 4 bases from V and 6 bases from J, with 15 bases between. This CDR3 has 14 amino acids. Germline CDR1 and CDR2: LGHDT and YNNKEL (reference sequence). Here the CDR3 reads CASSRGGRGHGYTF. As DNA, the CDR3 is TGTGCCAGCAGCCGAGGCGGCAGGGGCCATGGCTACACCTTC.

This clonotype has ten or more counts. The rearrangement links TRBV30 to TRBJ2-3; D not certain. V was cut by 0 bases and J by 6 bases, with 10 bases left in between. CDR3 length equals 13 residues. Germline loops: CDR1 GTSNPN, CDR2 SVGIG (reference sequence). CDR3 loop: CAWSVGPRDTQYF. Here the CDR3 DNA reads TGTGCCTGGAGTGTAGGACCACGGGATACGCAGTATTTT.

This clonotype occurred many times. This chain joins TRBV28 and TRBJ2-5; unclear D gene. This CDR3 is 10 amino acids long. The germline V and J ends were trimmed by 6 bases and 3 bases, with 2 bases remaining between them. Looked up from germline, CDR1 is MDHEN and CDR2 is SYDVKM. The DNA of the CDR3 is TGTGCCAGCAGCAAAGAGACCCAGTACTTC. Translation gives CASSKETQYF.

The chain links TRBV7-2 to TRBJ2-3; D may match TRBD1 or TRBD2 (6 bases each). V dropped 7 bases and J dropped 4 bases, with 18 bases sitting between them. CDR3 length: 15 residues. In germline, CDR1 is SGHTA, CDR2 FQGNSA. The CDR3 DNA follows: TGTGCCAGCAAACTAGGGGGACTTTTCCCAGATACGCAGTATTTT. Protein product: CASKLGGLFPDTQYF.

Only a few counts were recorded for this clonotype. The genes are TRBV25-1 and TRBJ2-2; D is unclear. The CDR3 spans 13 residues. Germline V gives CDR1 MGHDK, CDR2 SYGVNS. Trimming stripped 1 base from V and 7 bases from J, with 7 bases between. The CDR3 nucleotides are TGTGCCAGCAGTGAATTAAGTAACGGGGAGCTGTTTTTT. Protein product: CASSELSNGELFF.

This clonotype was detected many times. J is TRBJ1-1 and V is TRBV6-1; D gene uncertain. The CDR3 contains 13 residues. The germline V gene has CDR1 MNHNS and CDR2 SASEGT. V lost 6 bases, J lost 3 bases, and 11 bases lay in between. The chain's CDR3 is CASSQLGDTEAFF. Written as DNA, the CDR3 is TGTGCCAGCAGCCAATTAGGCGACACTGAAGCTTTCTTT.

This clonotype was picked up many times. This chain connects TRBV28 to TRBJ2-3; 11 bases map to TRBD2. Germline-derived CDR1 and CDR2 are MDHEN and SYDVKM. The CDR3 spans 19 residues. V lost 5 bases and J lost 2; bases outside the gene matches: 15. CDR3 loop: CASSRTFYSGREDTDTQYF. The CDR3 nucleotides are TGTGCCAGCAGTCGTACCTTTTATAGCGGGAGGGAGGACACAGATACGCAGTATTTT. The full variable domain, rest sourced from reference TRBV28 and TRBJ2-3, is DVKVTQSSRYLVKRTGEKVFLECVQDMDHENMFWYRQDPGLGLRLIYFSYDVKMKEKGDIPEGYSVSREKKERFSLILESASTNQTSMYLCASSRTFYSGREDTDTQYFGPGTRLTVL.